The entry that follows covers one T cell receptor (beta chain) sequence. Its recognized antigen is unknown. Nothing much larger sits one base from this clone, and base qualities are not available. Each collaborating institution followed its own protocols to collect whole blood in K2EDTA tubes. For TCRbeta analysis, collaborator samples were shipped as frozen whole blood, as isolated PBMCs, or as DNA extracted from either sample type. Trimming takes 6 bases from V and 9 bases from J, and the germline ends sit 9 bases apart. The CDR3 runs 12 amino acids, cysteine and phenylalanine included. The read is trimmed to its CDR3 DNA, 36 bases read in frame from base 1. The germline V gene encodes CDR1 MNHEY and CDR2 SVGAGI. This sample is part of a study of blood T cell repertoires in COVID-19 (dated by TCRdb to 2020 to 2022). Regarding the study in general: Collaborator samples came from the United States, Italy and Spain and covered acute and convalescent phases of COVID-19. The prospective study material was composed of cDNA or gDNA derived from T cells, B-cell-depleted T cells, or PBMCs. Subjects who had been exposed to COVID-19, were actively infected with it, or had recovered from it provided the deeply sampled blood TCRbeta repertoires that made up the dataset. The repertoires were released in a freely available public database meant as a resource for research on the immune response to SARS-CoV-2. The samples were drawn from two sources: the first 160 participants of the ongoing ImmuneRACE study, and 1,000 to 1,500 subjects contributed by 6 global collaborators. Nearly every sample came with metadata listing a de-identified subject ID, COVID-19 status, age in years and sex. Where available, HLA class I and class II types were obtained from metadata supplied by the sample provider rather than from assay-based typing.

TCRbeta CDR3 regions were amplified from genomic DNA using the immunoSEQ Assay, a bias-controlled multiplex PCR. As for the authors' bioinformatics: Within the assay, amplification of reference gene primers was used to estimate how many nucleated cells each sample contained. To quantify the absolute abundance of each unique TCRbeta CDR3 rearrangement, sequence reads were collapsed and filtered. For each sample, productive Simpson clonality was calculated as the square root of Simpson's diversity index over productive rearrangements. In TCRdb, the immuneACCESS table is reduced to in-frame sequences with V and J assigned. These tables do not hold every clone; where another copy was compared, an unresolved V gene accounts for under half, and the others remain unexplained. That table furnishes V, J and clone size, whereas the DNA furnished D and trimming. The sample profile shows some 20,000 clones; just under 90% of them were found once. The ten largest clones capture over 8.5% of the sample.

What the work shows at the level of the full study, not this receptor alone: How much clinical and demographic metadata was included differed by source and by participant, and the metadata was provided uncurated.

The sample consisted of peripheral blood. The sequence links TRBV6-5 to TRBJ1-6; 5 matching bases give a weak D call of TRBD1. This receptor was taken from a human donor in a cohort sampled during active COVID-19. The CDR3 in this case is CASSGRVSPLHF. In nucleotide form, the sequence is TGTGCCAGCAGCGGCAGGGTTTCACCCCTCCACTTT.